This is a list of T cell receptor beta chains from one sample in a study of beta chain features in type 1 diabetes. TCRdb's table, derived via immunoSEQ multiplex PCR, lists solely in-frame clones and lacks some. Among under 350,000 clones listed, over 11% were seen once. The source material was naive CD4+ T cells from blood. These receptor sequences come from a man aged 25-45 years with type 1 diabetes. Both conserved end residues are part of each CDR3. The order of the fields is D gene, J gene, clone size, V gene, CDR3 protein, CDR3 DNA. A D gene is named only where the DNA matches it firmly. The size of a clone is reported for some rows only, either as once, few or many, or as a class for expanded clones.

D gene: TRBD2
J gene: TRBJ2-1
clone size: -
V gene: TRBV28
CDR3 protein: CASSLPPEREGQFF
CDR3 DNA: TGTGCCAGCAGTCTTCCCCCTGAGCGGGAGGGGCAGTTCTTC

D gene: -
J gene: TRBJ2-7
clone size: -
V gene: TRBV5-6
CDR3 protein: CASSSRLYEQYF
CDR3 DNA: TGTGCCAGCAGCTCTAGGCTATACGAGCAGTACTTC

D gene: TRBD2
J gene: TRBJ2-1
clone size: -
V gene: TRBV7-8
CDR3 protein: CASSFRAGENEQFF
CDR3 DNA: TGTGCCAGCAGCTTCCGAGCGGGAGAAAATGAGCAGTTCTTC

D gene: -
J gene: TRBJ1-5
clone size: few
V gene: TRBV7-2
CDR3 protein: CASSLQGVSNQPQHF
CDR3 DNA: TGTGCCAGCAGCCTACAGGGCGTTAGCAATCAGCCCCAGCATTTT

D gene: -
J gene: TRBJ2-2
clone size: -
V gene: TRBV28
CDR3 protein: CASRGWLEEALFF
CDR3 DNA: TGTGCCAGCAGGGGGTGGTTGGAGGAGGCGCTGTTTTTT

D gene: -
J gene: TRBJ1-1
clone size: -
V gene: TRBV11-2
CDR3 protein: CASSFRNTEAFF
CDR3 DNA: TGTGCCAGCAGCTTTCGGAACACTGAAGCTTTCTTT

D gene: TRBD2
J gene: TRBJ2-1
clone size: -
V gene: TRBV9
CDR3 protein: CASSVGLADNEQFF
CDR3 DNA: TGTGCCAGCAGCGTGGGACTAGCGGACAATGAGCAGTTCTTC

D gene: TRBD1
J gene: TRBJ2-4
clone size: few
V gene: TRBV7-9
CDR3 protein: CASSLAGTGENIQYF
CDR3 DNA: TGTGCCAGCAGCTTAGCCGGGACAGGGGAAAACATTCAGTACTTC

D gene: -
J gene: TRBJ2-4
clone size: -
V gene: TRBV5-1
CDR3 protein: CASSQQSKNIQYF
CDR3 DNA: TGCGCCAGCAGCCAACAGTCAAAAAACATTCAGTACTTC

D gene: -
J gene: TRBJ2-2
clone size: -
V gene: TRBV4-3
CDR3 protein: CASSQDAGGTGELFF
CDR3 DNA: TGCGCCAGCAGCCAAGATGCAGGGGGGACCGGGGAGCTGTTTTTT

D gene: -
J gene: TRBJ2-6
clone size: -
V gene: TRBV6-1
CDR3 protein: CASSAWTAGANVLTF
CDR3 DNA: TGTGCCAGCAGTGCCTGGACAGCTGGGGCCAACGTCCTGACTTTC

D gene: TRBD1
J gene: TRBJ1-2
clone size: -
V gene: TRBV4-2
CDR3 protein: CASSHRTGGTGYGYTF
CDR3 DNA: TGTGCCAGCAGCCACCGTACAGGGGGAACGGGTTATGGCTACACCTTC

D gene: -
J gene: TRBJ2-7
clone size: few
V gene: TRBV2
CDR3 protein: CASSEQSYEQYF
CDR3 DNA: TGTGCCAGCAGTGAACAGTCCTACGAGCAGTACTTC

D gene: TRBD2
J gene: TRBJ2-5
clone size: -
V gene: TRBV7-2
CDR3 protein: CASSAGGGQETQYF
CDR3 DNA: TGTGCCAGCAGCGCCGGGGGGGGCCAAGAGACCCAGTACTTC

D gene: -
J gene: TRBJ2-5
clone size: -
V gene: TRBV6-5
CDR3 protein: CASSYSGVQETQYF
CDR3 DNA: TGTGCCAGCAGTTACTCAGGAGTTCAAGAGACCCAGTACTTC

D gene: TRBD1
J gene: TRBJ1-1
clone size: -
V gene: TRBV5-1
CDR3 protein: CASSPGGTANTEAFF
CDR3 DNA: TGCGCCAGCAGCCCCGGAGGGACAGCGAACACTGAAGCTTTCTTT

D gene: TRBD1
J gene: TRBJ2-1
clone size: few
V gene: TRBV5-4
CDR3 protein: CASRPGQGSYNEQFF
CDR3 DNA: TGTGCCAGCAGACCGGGACAGGGCTCCTACAATGAGCAGTTCTTC

D gene: -
J gene: TRBJ1-2
clone size: -
V gene: TRBV7-9
CDR3 protein: CASSLVQGVLGYTF
CDR3 DNA: TGTGCCAGCAGCTTAGTCCAGGGTGTGCTTGGCTACACCTTC

D gene: TRBD2
J gene: TRBJ2-4
clone size: -
V gene: TRBV4-1
CDR3 protein: CASSQGLAGGWSKNIQYF
CDR3 DNA: TGCGCCAGCAGCCAAGGACTAGCGGGAGGGTGGTCCAAAAACATTCAGTACTTC

D gene: -
J gene: TRBJ2-7
clone size: few
V gene: TRBV10-3
CDR3 protein: CAISYEDEQYF
CDR3 DNA: TGTGCCATCAGCTACGAGGACGAGCAGTACTTC

D gene: -
J gene: TRBJ2-7
clone size: few
V gene: TRBV4-3
CDR3 protein: CASSLEPRSSYEQYF
CDR3 DNA: TGCGCCAGCAGCCTGGAGCCCAGATCCTCCTACGAGCAGTACTTC

D gene: -
J gene: TRBJ1-2
clone size: few
V gene: TRBV27
CDR3 protein: CASSLKGKTYGYTF
CDR3 DNA: TGTGCCAGCAGTCTAAAGGGGAAGACCTATGGCTACACCTTC

D gene: TRBD1
J gene: TRBJ1-2
clone size: -
V gene: TRBV25-1
CDR3 protein: CASRREGAYGYTF
CDR3 DNA: TGTGCCAGCCGGCGGGAGGGGGCCTATGGCTACACCTTC

D gene: -
J gene: TRBJ2-3
clone size: -
V gene: TRBV2
CDR3 protein: CASSVATSSTDTQYF
CDR3 DNA: TGTGCCAGCAGTGTGGCAACCTCTAGCACAGATACGCAGTATTTT

D gene: -
J gene: TRBJ1-1
clone size: -
V gene: TRBV27
CDR3 protein: CASSPPGAMNTEAFF
CDR3 DNA: TGTGCCAGCAGTCCCCCGGGAGCCATGAACACTGAAGCTTTCTTT

D gene: -
J gene: TRBJ2-2
clone size: few
V gene: TRBV4-3
CDR3 protein: CASSQESGGHGAGELFF
CDR3 DNA: TGCGCCAGCAGCCAAGAGTCCGGGGGGCACGGGGCCGGGGAGCTGTTTTTT

D gene: TRBD2
J gene: TRBJ2-2
clone size: few
V gene: TRBV4-2
CDR3 protein: CASSQRSGTPTGELFF
CDR3 DNA: TGTGCCAGCAGCCAAAGAAGCGGGACTCCGACCGGGGAGCTGTTTTTT